These 22 T cell receptor beta chains originate from one sample sequenced in a study of T cells after posttransplantation cyclophosphamide. Methotrexate plus calcineurin inhibitor accompanied controls' myeloablative marrow transplants; sampling was 1 year later. The data were produced by immunoSEQ multiplex PCR, yet TCRdb's version contains in-frame clones alone and is incomplete. The profile shows 16,000 or so clones, around 85% of them singletons. The sample in question was PBMCs, obtained after allogeneic stem cell transplant with calcineurin inhibitor and methotrexate. These receptors were taken from a female patient aged 18 to 30 who received an allogeneic stem cell transplant from an unrelated donor, was CMV-positive, and had acute and chronic GVHD. Some T cells may be supplied by the graft donor.

The gene calls are TRBV9 and TRBJ2-2; D is perhaps TRBD2 (5 bases). V was shortened by 0 bases and J by 0 bases, with 15 bases between the two germline ends. The CDR3 runs 18 residues. Germline-derived CDR1 and CDR2 are SGDLS and YYNGEE. CDR3 amino acids: CASSVVSWTSANTGELFF. As DNA, the CDR3 is TGTGCCAGCAGCGTAGTTAGTTGGACTTCGGCGAACACCGGGGAGCTGTTTTTT.

This sequence joins TRBV5-1 and TRBJ2-1; TRBD1 is a possible D gene (6 bases). Germline V CDR1 and CDR2: SGHRS, YFSETQ. The CDR3 runs 12 residues. The V end was cut by 7 bases, the J end by 8 bases, with 13 bases between. CDR3 in amino acids: CASGPRQDEQFF. Written as DNA, the CDR3 is TGCGCCAGCGGGCCAAGACAGGATGAGCAGTTCTTC.

The V call is TRBV18, the J call TRBJ2-4; tentative D call: TRBD2 (5 bases). Germline V lookup: CDR1 KGHSH, CDR2 LQKENI. The V end was cut by 0 bases, the J end by 4 bases, with 10 bases between. This CDR3 is 15 amino acids long. The CDR3: CASSPPGRTKNIQYF. CDR3 sequence (DNA): TGTGCCAGCTCACCACCAGGGAGAACAAAAAACATTCAGTACTTC.

The genes are TRBV7-8 and TRBJ1-3, with 9 bases matching TRBD1. The germline V gene encodes CDR1 SGHVS and CDR2 FQNEAQ. This CDR3 has 18 residues. The junction had 10 bases not matched to a gene; V was cut back by 2 bases and J by 2 bases. The DNA of the CDR3 is TGTGCCAGCAGCTTATGGACGACAGGGGGATCGGCTGGAAACACCATATATTTT. It codes for CASSLWTTGGSAGNTIYF.

The rearrangement joins TRBV19 to TRBJ1-1; 8 bases agree with TRBD1. This CDR3 is 14 amino acids long. Germline CDR1 LNHDA, CDR2 SQIVND (reference sequence). V dropped 2 bases and J dropped 6; count of bases not matched to a gene: 5. The CDR3 DNA is TGTGCCAGTAGTATAAGACAGGGGTGGGCTGAAGCTTTCTTT. It translates to CASSIRQGWAEAFF.

The chain combines TRBV7-7 with TRBJ2-1; 12 bases match TRBD2. With V trimmed by 5 bases and J by 5 bases, 4 bases remained unmatched. Germline assignment: CDR1 SSHAT and CDR2 FNYEAQ (reference sequence). CDR3 length: 15 residues. CDR3: CASSAGLAGHNEQFF. The CDR3 DNA follows: TGTGCCAGCAGCGCAGGACTAGCGGGACACAATGAGCAGTTCTTC.

V usage is TRBV29-1 and J usage is TRBJ1-1; maybe TRBD1 (5 bases). This CDR3 is 15 amino acids long. Germline V lookup: CDR1 SQVTM, CDR2 ANQGSEA. Between the trimmed V and J ends, which lost 3 bases and 0 bases, there was a span of 14 bases. The CDR3, as DNA: TGCAGCGTTGACTGGTTCGGGGGTTTGAACACTGAAGCTTTCTTT. It specifies CSVDWFGGLNTEAFF.

V and J are TRBV4-2 and TRBJ2-1; weak D call: TRBD2 (5 bases). The CDR3 spans 14 residues. CDR1 is LGHNA, CDR2 YNFKEQ, per germline. Trimming shortened V by 4 bases and J by 1 base, and 8 bases separated the two germline ends. In DNA, the CDR3 is TGTGCCAGCAGCCCGCGGGTATCCTACAATGAGCAGTTCTTC. This sequence encodes CASSPRVSYNEQFF.

V gene TRBV6-1 combines with J gene TRBJ2-7, with 8 bases fitting TRBD2. Germline V gene data show CDR1 as MNHNS and CDR2 as SASEGT. The CDR3 is made up of 10 amino acids. V shed 11 bases and J 7 bases; nucleotides not matched to a gene: 4. The CDR3 protein is CASRLAEQYF. CDR3 in DNA: TGTGCCTCACGACTAGCGGAGCAGTACTTC.

This sequence joins TRBV6-5 and TRBJ2-2, with TRBD2 identical over 8 bases. Trimming took 6 bases from V and 8 from J; bases not matched to a gene: 8. Germline CDR1 and CDR2: MNHEY and SVGAGI. This CDR3 has 14 amino acids. Written as DNA, the CDR3 is TGTGCCAGCAGGCCTAGCGGGCTAAGAGGGGAGCTGTTTTTT. This encodes CASRPSGLRGELFF.

The CDR3 here is CASSFSRDIETQYF. In nucleotides, the CDR3 is TGTGCCAGCAGTTTTAGCCGGGATATAGAGACCCAGTACTTC. The chain links TRBV2 to TRBJ2-5; maybe TRBD2 (5 bases). CDR3 size: 14 residues. Germline V gene sequence: CDR1 SNHLY, CDR2 FYNNEI. The ends were cut back, 5 bases at V and 4 bases at J, with 14 bases in the middle.

This clone appeared once. The V and J genes are TRBV7-9 and TRBJ2-7, with D tentatively TRBD1 (8 bases). V was trimmed by 1 base and J by 1 base, leaving 11 bases between them. Germline V lookup: CDR1 SEHNR, CDR2 FQNEAQ (reference sequence). The CDR3 runs 15 residues. The CDR3 coding sequence is TGTGCCAGCAGCTTAGTACAGGGGGGGTCCTACGAGCAGTACTTC. Translated: CASSLVQGGSYEQYF.

The V gene is TRBV14, the J gene TRBJ2-7; the match to TRBD2 covers 10 bases. The CDR3 runs 16 residues. Per the germline V gene, CDR1 is SGHDN and CDR2 is FVKESK. J lost 8 bases, V lost 4 bases, and 14 bases had no gene match. The CDR3 DNA is TGTGCCAGCAGCCTTCGGGGGGTCGGTAGCGGGAGGAAGCAGTACTTC. Its protein product is CASSLRGVGSGRKQYF.

V and J are TRBV29-1 and TRBJ2-3; tentative D call: TRBD1 (5 bases). This CDR3 is built from 15 residues. Germline loops: CDR1 SQVTM, CDR2 ANQGSEA. Between the trimmed V and J ends, which lost 4 bases and 2 bases, there was a span of 16 bases. DNA for the CDR3: TGCAGCGTTGGGATGGGGCCAGGGATCACAGATACGCAGTATTTT. Translating it yields CSVGMGPGITDTQYF.

This chain uses TRBV6-5 with TRBJ2-7, with 11 positions matching TRBD2. CDR3 length: 16 residues. V shed 4 bases, J shed 2 bases, and the junction held 7 bases outside the gene matches. CDR1 and CDR2 (germline): MNHEY, SVGAGI. The CDR3 sequence: CASSSKTSGKPYEQYF. DNA for the CDR3: TGTGCCAGCAGTTCCAAGACTAGCGGGAAACCCTACGAGCAGTACTTC.

The CDR3 loop is CAWSDTQNYGYTF. The CDR3 nucleotides read TGTGCCTGGAGTGACACACAAAACTATGGCTACACCTTC. J is TRBJ1-2 and V is TRBV30; no firm D call. CDR1 and CDR2 from the germline V gene are GTSNPN and SVGIG (reference sequence). Trimming left V 1 base short and J 2 bases short, with 8 bases between. CDR3 length: 13 amino acids.

This clone was recorded a few times. The chain employs TRBV6-6 and TRBJ1-2, with a weak D call TRBD1 (6 bases). CDR1 and CDR2 (germline): MNHNY, SVGAGI (reference sequence). Trimming removed 5 bases from V and 4 bases from J, with 8 bases in between. The CDR3 extends over 12 amino acids. CDR3: CASSRDIYGYTF. DNA for the CDR3: TGTGCCAGCAGTCGGGACATCTATGGCTACACCTTC.

The chain couples TRBV6-5 to TRBJ2-3; 9 bases map to TRBD2. CDR3 length: 15 amino acids. Trimming cost V 6 bases and J 5 bases; bases outside gene matches: 9. From germline, CDR1 is MNHEY and CDR2 SVGAGI. CDR3 protein: CASSPGAGGGDTQYF. The CDR3 region has the DNA TGTGCCAGCAGCCCGGGAGCGGGAGGCGGAGATACGCAGTATTTT.

This chain uses TRBV19 with TRBJ1-1; D unresolved. V was shortened by 0 bases and J by 4 bases, with 12 bases between the two germline ends. The CDR3 runs 15 residues. In germline, CDR1 is LNHDA, CDR2 SQIVND (reference sequence). CDR3 sequence reads: CASSIDPGMGTEAFF. The CDR3 nucleotides are TGTGCCAGTAGTATAGACCCGGGGATGGGCACTGAAGCTTTCTTT.

This chain links TRBV27 with TRBJ2-1, with 7 nucleotides matching TRBD2. Germline CDR1 MNHEY, CDR2 SMNVEV (reference sequence). V gave up 6 bases and J gave up 7 bases; unmatched junction bases: 12. The CDR3 totals 15 residues. Here the CDR3 reads CASSRLGGSMNEQFF. CDR3 bases: TGTGCCAGCAGCCGCCTGGGCGGGAGTATGAATGAGCAGTTCTTC.

This sequence joins TRBV6-5 and TRBJ2-7; tentatively, D is TRBD2 (6 bases). This CDR3 region has 12 residues. The V end lost 7 bases, the J end lost 2 bases, and 9 bases lay between the germline ends. The V gene's germline CDR1 is MNHEY and CDR2 SVGAGI. CDR3 coding DNA: TGTGCCAGCACGGCGGGGCCCTACGAGCAGTACTTC. This encodes CASTAGPYEQYF.

V and J are TRBV29-1 and TRBJ2-7, with D maybe TRBD2 (6 bases). CDR3 length: 12 residues. V lost 5 bases and J lost 3, with 11 bases in between. CDR1 and CDR2 (germline): SQVTM, ANQGSEA. CDR3 region: CSVSEGSYEQYF. The CDR3 nucleotides are TGCAGCGTTTCGGAGGGTAGCTACGAGCAGTACTTC.